A selection of T cell receptor beta chains follows, all from one sample in a study of identical twins. One entry per CDR3 protein, called by TCRdb with MiXCR from the 5' RACE reads. The sample holds roughly 250,000 distinct CDR3 sequences, roughly 13% seen once. The sequencing input was memory (CD45RO+) T cells sorted from blood. These receptors all stem from a woman aged 18-30 years in good health. Each CDR3 is given with its conserved first and last residue. A D gene is named only where the DNA matches it firmly. Size values are once, few and many counts, or a class for expanded clones, and some rows have none.

v_call,d_call,j_call,clone_size,cdr3_nt,cdr3_aa
TRBV20-1,NA,TRBJ2-7,few,TGCAGTGCTAACAGGGAAAACACCTACGAGCAGTACTTC,CSANRENTYEQYF
TRBV20-1,TRBD2,TRBJ2-3,NA,TGCAGTGCTACTCCACGGGAGGGAGACACAGATACGCAGTATTTT,CSATPREGDTDTQYF
TRBV6-6,TRBD1,TRBJ1-4,few,TGTGCCAGCATCAGGGGGCTGGGGGAAAAACTGTTTTTT,CASIRGLGEKLFF
TRBV6-5,NA,TRBJ1-2,many,TGTGCCAGCAGCCCCCAGGGTATAGGCTACACCTTC,CASSPQGIGYTF
TRBV18,TRBD1,TRBJ2-6,NA,TGTGCCAGCTCACCACGTACAGGGGGCGCCGGCTCTGGGGCCAACGTCCTGACTTTC,CASSPRTGGAGSGANVLTF
TRBV4-1,NA,TRBJ2-1,few,TGCGCCAGCAGCCAGGTATCGAAAGGGGCCCCCTACAATGAGCAGTTCTTC,CASSQVSKGAPYNEQFF
TRBV7-9,NA,TRBJ2-2,NA,TGTGCCAGCAGCCATCGACAGGTGAACACCGGGGAGCTGTTTTTT,CASSHRQVNTGELFF
TRBV12-5,NA,TRBJ1-5,NA,TGTGCTAGTGGTTTGGTCATCCAGAGACTTGGTAATCAGCCCCAGCATTTT,CASGLVIQRLGNQPQHF
TRBV20-1,TRBD1,TRBJ2-3,NA,TGCAGTGCTAGAGATCTGAGGACAGGGGAAGATACGCAGTATTTT,CSARDLRTGEDTQYF
TRBV6-5,NA,TRBJ1-2,NA,TGTGCCAGCAGTTACTCCGGGAGGGGTGGCTATGGCTACACCTTC,CASSYSGRGGYGYTF
TRBV7-8,NA,TRBJ2-1,many,TGTGCCAGCAGCTTGGGAATAGCGGACTACAATGAGCAGTTCTTC,CASSLGIADYNEQFF
TRBV7-6,NA,TRBJ1-6,NA,TGTGCCAGCAGCTTAGCGGCAGGCTGGGGTTCACCCCTCCACTTT,CASSLAAGWGSPLHF
TRBV20-1,NA,TRBJ2-1,NA,TGCAGTGGTCGGGGGAGTCATGAGCAGTTCTTC,CSGRGSHEQFF
TRBV20-1,TRBD2,TRBJ2-7,few,TGCAGTGCTGGACTAGCGGGTCTCAACGAGCAGTACTTC,CSAGLAGLNEQYF
TRBV20-1,TRBD2,TRBJ2-1,few,TGCAGTGCTAGAGATTGGGGACTAGCGGTATACAATGAGCAGTTCTTC,CSARDWGLAVYNEQFF
TRBV7-8,TRBD2,TRBJ2-3,NA,TGTGCCAGCAGCCCATCCGGGACTAGTATTACGCAGTATTTT,CASSPSGTSITQYF
TRBV5-6,NA,TRBJ2-1,many,TGTGCCAGCAGCTCATTTTTGGGGGGTCATGAGCAGTTCTTC,CASSSFLGGHEQFF
TRBV30,NA,TRBJ1-1,NA,TGTGCCTGGAGTGTACTAGAGGGAACTGAAGCTTTCTTT,CAWSVLEGTEAFF
TRBV12-3/TRBV12-4,TRBD2,TRBJ2-5,NA,TGTGCCAGCAGTTTAGCTGGCGGGGGGAGGCAAGAGACCCAGTACTTC,CASSLAGGGRQETQYF
TRBV29-1,TRBD1,TRBJ1-2,NA,TGCGGCGGGACAGGGCCTAACTATGGCTACACCTTC,CGGTGPNYGYTF
TRBV20-1,NA,TRBJ2-7,NA,TGCAGTGCTGGGCTTCCGGCTGTCAACGAGCAGTACTTC,CSAGLPAVNEQYF
TRBV20-1,TRBD1,TRBJ1-1,NA,TGCAGTGCTAGGACGGGACAGAGAGCTTTCTTT,CSARTGQRAFF
TRBV7-2,TRBD2,TRBJ2-5,few,TGTGCCAGCAGCATAGGGACTAGCGGGGGGCAGGAGACCCAGTACTTC,CASSIGTSGGQETQYF
TRBV11-2,NA,TRBJ2-1,few,TGTGCCAGCAGCTTAGACGATTTTGGGGTGGAAAGCTCCTACAATGAGCAGTTCTTC,CASSLDDFGVESSYNEQFF
TRBV6-1,NA,TRBJ1-1,NA,TGTGCCAGCCGGCGTACAGGTTCGGTCACTGAAGCTTTCTTT,CASRRTGSVTEAFF
TRBV20-1,TRBD1,TRBJ2-7,few,TGCAGTGCTAGAGATCCCAGGGGGACCACCTACGAGCAGTACTTC,CSARDPRGTTYEQYF
TRBV20-1,TRBD2,TRBJ2-1,few,TGCAGTGCGGCTAGCGGGGCCCACAATGAGCAGTTCTTC,CSAASGAHNEQFF
TRBV12-3/TRBV12-4,TRBD2,TRBJ2-1,few,TGTGCCAGCAGTTTCCCGGGAGGTGGGAATGAGCAGTTCTTC,CASSFPGGGNEQFF